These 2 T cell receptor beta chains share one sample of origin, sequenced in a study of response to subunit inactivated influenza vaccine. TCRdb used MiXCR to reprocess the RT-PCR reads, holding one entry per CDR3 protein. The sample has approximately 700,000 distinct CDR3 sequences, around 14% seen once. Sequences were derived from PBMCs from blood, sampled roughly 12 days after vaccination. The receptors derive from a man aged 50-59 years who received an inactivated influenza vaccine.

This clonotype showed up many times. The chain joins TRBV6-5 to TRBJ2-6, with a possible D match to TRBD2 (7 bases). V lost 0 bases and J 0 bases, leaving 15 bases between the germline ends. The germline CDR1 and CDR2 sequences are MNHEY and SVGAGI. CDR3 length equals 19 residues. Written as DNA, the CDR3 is TGTGCCAGCAGTTACTCTTACGCGGGGGCCTACTCTGGGGCCAACGTCCTGACTTTC. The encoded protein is CASSYSYAGAYSGANVLTF.

Here the CDR3 DNA reads TGTGCCAGCAGAGAGCGGTTCGTCGGCACAGATACGCAGTATTTT. Protein sequence: CASRERFVGTDTQYF. The V and J genes are TRBV6-1 and TRBJ2-3; TRBD2 is a possible D gene (5 bases). The V gene lost 6 bases and the J gene lost 1 base, with 14 bases spanning the gap. The CDR3 is made up of 15 amino acids. The germline gives CDR1 MNHNS, CDR2 SASEGT.